This T cell receptor beta chain was documented in a study of cytomegalovirus exposure and HLA in healthy donors. Study-level background: The approximately 100 million unique TCR beta sequences, from about 170 million T cells, were found by an earlier analysis.

The study ran its PCR with 60 Vbeta and 13 Jbeta primers. Assay: immunoSEQ multiplex PCR; the TCRdb copy retains only in-frame clones and omits some. The sample carries about 190,000 clones, around 87% recorded once. V trimming: 2 bases; J trimming: 6 bases; junction bases outside the gene matches: 1. The V gene's germline CDR1 is SQVTM and CDR2 ANQGSEA. The CDR3 consists of 12 residues. In nominal health when sampled, donors likely had unrecorded immune exposures nonetheless. The chain uses TRBV29-1 and TRBJ2-7, with 10 bases aligning to TRBD1. Sequences were obtained from PBMCs. This sequence originates from a woman under 30 in good health and CMV-seronegative. The CDR3 DNA is TGCAGCGTTGAATGGACAGGGGGCGAGCAGTACTTC. Its protein product is CSVEWTGGEQYF.